The clone carrying this TCR beta chain was observed a few times. Per the original data handling: How many nucleated cells were present was estimated from reference gene primer amplification. Clones were sequenced by immunoSEQ multiplex PCR, and TCRdb holds only the in-frame ones, with some missing. That table furnishes V, J and clone size, whereas the DNA furnished D and trimming. The sample yields some 110,000 clones, roughly 84% seen once. The sample originates from a study of blood T cell repertoires in COVID-19. Turning to the study itself: COVID-19 samples collected from the United States, Italy and Spain covered acute and convalescent phases. PBMCs, B-cell-depleted T cells, or T cells were the source of the cDNA or gDNA that made up the material.

Germline V gives CDR1 SGHVS, CDR2 FQNEAQ. The CDR3 is made up of 14 amino acids. V was cut by 4 bases and J by 4 bases, with 13 bases left in between. This sequence was found in a woman in her 70s with acute or convalescent COVID-19. The sequenced material came from peripheral blood. The chain joins TRBV7-8 to TRBJ1-1; maybe TRBD1 (6 bases). CDR3 loop: CASSSRGDSTEAFF. CDR3 DNA sequence: TGTGCCAGCAGCTCCAGGGGAGACTCCACTGAAGCTTTCTTT.